This record looks at one TCR beta chain sequence and its context. Authors' analysis steps: Amplification from reference gene primers served as the basis for estimated nucleated cell counts. Profiling relied on immunoSEQ multiplex PCR, and the TCRdb table lists in-frame clones only, not all of them. V and J calls and clone size follow that table, whereas D and trimming were derived from the DNA. The data show 280,000 or so clones, with around 88% seen just once and 6.9% held by the top ten. The sample originates from a study of blood T cell repertoires in COVID-19. About the study: Donors in the United States, Italy and Spain gave samples during acute or convalescent COVID-19. The cDNA or gDNA used as material had been derived from T cells, B-cell-depleted T cells, or PBMCs.

Sequenced input: peripheral blood. The source is a woman in her twenties or thirties who had recovered from COVID-19.

The CDR3 loop is CASSSGLQPQHF. CDR3 in DNA: TGTGCCAGCAGCTCGGGGTTGCAGCCCCAGCATTTT. The V call is TRBV28, the J call TRBJ1-5; D not resolved. Germline V gene sequence: CDR1 MDHEN, CDR2 SYDVKM. Trimming removed 6 bases from V and 7 bases from J, with 10 bases in between. This CDR3 comprises 12 residues.